This T cell receptor (beta chain) was retrieved from a study of T cell responses to AZD1222 COVID-19 vaccine (dated by TCRdb to the early 2020s). Regarding the research as a whole: TCR sequencing covered about 230 trial participants: roughly 200 given two doses of AZD1222 and about 26 given two doses of MenACWY control vaccine. Trial participants were enrolled by age into 18-55, 56-69 and 70-plus year subgroups, with about 150, 28 and 57 TCR-sequenced participants respectively.

Regarding this clone: The antigen it recognizes is unknown. It has no much larger one-base neighbor in the sample; base qualities were not kept.

In light of the paper, this sample's time point label describes: baseline before first vaccination. Taken with the paper, the label for treatment or condition translates to: meningococcal conjugate vaccine given as trial control. Samples from vaccinated people were obtained from the UK trials COV001 and COV002, which included a single-blind randomized controlled phase 2/3 trial of AZD1222 (ChAdOx1 nCoV-19) in healthy adults. For TCRbeta chain sequencing, PBMC samples were collected from trial participants at day 0 and at day 28 after the second dose. Taken from the germline V gene, the CDR1 and CDR2 loops are MGHRA and YSYEKL. Including cysteine and phenylalanine, the CDR3 has 15 amino acids. Only the CDR3 DNA stays, 45 bases, in frame from base 1. The junction carries 14 bases between V and J, which are trimmed by 1 base and 4 bases respectively. General study outcomes and caveats: Participants were mostly white British, with more females than males. The authors suggested clonal diversity may have been underestimated. A significant rise in spike-specific TCR breadth and depth was observed after two AZD1222 doses relative to day 0 and relative to MenACWY recipients. In the small 56-69-year group, the increase in depth fell short of significance, most likely because of low power. The vaccine-associated CD4 TCRs covered the entire spike protein, and the dominant responses fell in regions 160-218 and 743-854. No day 14 peak-response samples were available, so repertoires were characterized only after the peak T cell response. Only five to seven AZD1222 recipients were SARS-CoV-2 seropositive at baseline, limiting conclusions about previously exposed vaccinees. Reportedly, almost half of the unique spike-specific TCRs recognized epitopes lying outside the regions that are mutated in the B.1.351 and B.1.1.7 variants.

The CDR3 regions of human TCRbeta chains were analyzed by immunosequencing. The original pipeline was this. Repertoire TCRs were matched against a reference library of SARS-CoV-2-specific TCRs generated with the MIRA antigen-specificity platform. Breadth meant the fraction of unique TCRs that were SARS-CoV-2-associated, whereas depth meant the fraction of total T cells that were SARS-CoV-2-associated. Using the MIRA data, each spike-specific TCR was assigned both to the spike region to which the TCR was reactive and to a CD4 or CD8 class. Log10-transformed breadth and depth values were compared by one-way ANOVA with Sidak's multiple comparisons tests. Held by TCRdb, this immuneACCESS table contains in-frame sequences only and omits some clones. Under half of the omission traces to an unresolved V gene where checked; the cause of the rest is unknown. V and J calls and clone size follow that table, whereas D and trimming were derived from the DNA. This sample is represented by about 140,000 clones; about 92% of them were singletons. Of the sample, more than 0.85% is held by the ten largest clones.

Recombination connected TRBV4-1 to TRBJ2-7; the D segment could be TRBD2, given 6 matching bases. The receptor was isolated from an adult in good health. The input for sequencing was peripheral blood, taken on day 0 of MenACWY control vaccination. The DNA sequence is as follows: TGCGCCAGCAGCCAAGCCCCGGGACTTGGGTACGAGCAGTACTTC. Translated, it reads CASSQAPGLGYEQYF.